This TCR beta chain comes out of a study of T cell responses to AZD1222 COVID-19 vaccine. Points from the study as a whole: Clonal diversity may have been underestimated, and the donors were mostly white British, with more females than males. Sampling that yielded the repertoires occurred only after the peak T cell response.

The V gene lost 7 bases and the J gene lost 1 base, with 12 bases spanning the gap. CDR1 is SGHRS, CDR2 YFSETQ, per germline. This CDR3 comprises 14 residues. Pooled samples include second doses given at about 4 or 12 weeks. Libraries were prepared by immunoSEQ multiplex PCR; TCRdb keeps only in-frame clonotypes and omits some of them. The sample has roughly 170,000 clones, 90% to 95% seen once. In regard to this clone: Its antigen is not known.

The chain carries TRBV5-1 and TRBJ2-1; D perhaps matches TRBD2 (5 bases). The receptor's source is an adult who received the AZD1222 COVID-19 vaccine. The sequencing used peripheral blood, collected 28 days after the second AZD1222 dose. In DNA, the CDR3 is TGCGCCAGCTTACCAGGCGGGTCCTACAATGAGCAGTTCTTC. It translates to CASLPGGSYNEQFF.